The clone carrying this T cell receptor beta chain was counted ten times or more. The data originate from a study of T cells in Graves' hyperthyroidism and ophthalmopathy. RNA transcripts gave rise to amplified TCR beta CDR3 regions. The HTBI primer set drove a first-round RT-PCR of the TCR CDR3. TCRdb re-derived calls from the multiplex PCR reads in MiXCR, one entry per CDR3 protein. The repertoire holds approximately 380,000 distinct CDR3 sequences, roughly 20% seen once, with around 40% in the top ten. The specimen was blood. The receptor's source is a man aged 18 to 29 with Graves' ophthalmopathy.

The CDR3 spells CASTGRGGETQYF. Here the CDR3 DNA reads TGTGCCAGCACCGGGCGGGGTGGGGAGACCCAGTACTTC. This rearrangement joins TRBV2 to TRBJ2-5; possible D gene TRBD2, 6 bases. With 7 bases removed from V and 5 bases from J, the gap between germline ends came to 14 bases. The CDR3 is 13 amino acids. CDR1 and CDR2 from the germline V gene are SNHLY and FYNNEI.